This T cell receptor (beta chain) was observed in a study of cytomegalovirus exposure and HLA in healthy donors. About the research overall: An earlier analysis identified 120 million or so unique TCR beta sequences in about 180 million T cells. From HLA-typed donors, an early data release held tens of millions of unique TCRs.

CDR1 and CDR2 from the germline V gene are SQVTM and ANQGSEA. J was trimmed by 1 base and V by 4 bases; bases with no gene match: 5. CDR3 size: 14 residues. 13 Jbeta primers and 60 Vbeta primers were used for the PCR. Data came from immunoSEQ multiplex PCR; TCRdb stores just in-frame clones and leaves some out. This table holds roughly 120,000 clones, around three quarters found once. About this clone itself: The target antigen is unknown.

Findings and caveats of the study: For TCR beta chains, V- and J-gene trimming was later linked to a missense DCLRE1C variant.

The chain has TRBV29-1 and TRBJ2-3, with TRBD2 identical over 7 bases. The sequenced material came from PBMCs. This clonotype was obtained from a woman aged 50 to 60 in good health and CMV-seropositive. CDR3 nucleotides: TGCAGCGTTGTCCGTGGGGGGGGCACAGATACGCAGTATTTT. Its protein is CSVVRGGGTDTQYF.